These 13 T cell receptor beta chains share one sample of origin, sequenced in a study of blood T cell repertoires in COVID-19. The repertoire was sequenced with immunoSEQ multiplex PCR; TCRdb's copy has only in-frame clones and lacks some. The data show tens of thousands of clones, roughly three quarters seen once. Sequences were obtained from peripheral blood. These TCRs come from a man aged 70-80 years with COVID-19, enrolled during active disease.

The chain combines TRBV4-3 with TRBJ2-7; 8 nucleotides match TRBD2. Germline CDR1 and CDR2: LGHNA and YSLEER. The CDR3 covers 16 residues. J was trimmed by 5 bases and V by 4 bases; bases with no gene match: 13. The CDR3 coding sequence is TGCGCCAGCAGCCTAATAAGCGGGAGTATTGTCGACGAGCAGTACTTC. It encodes CASSLISGSIVDEQYF.

The genes are TRBV12-3 or TRBV12-4 and TRBJ1-1; 7 bases match TRBD1. There are 12 residues in the CDR3. The junction had 5 bases not matched to a gene; V was cut back by 5 bases and J by 8 bases. DNA of the CDR3: TGTGCCAGCAGTCCCCTCAGGGGGGAAGCTTTCTTT. This codes for CASSPLRGEAFF.

This sequence joins TRBV6-5 and TRBJ1-6; D call uncertain. This CDR3 is 13 amino acids long. Germline CDR1 reads MNHEY; CDR2 reads SVGAGI. V was clipped by 8 bases and J by 7 bases, with 12 bases between them. CDR3 DNA: TGTGCCAGCCGGTCGGAGCGGAATTCACCCCTCCACTTT. It specifies CASRSERNSPLHF.

This clone was seen just once. V usage is TRBV3-1 (or the pseudogene TRBV3-2) and J usage is TRBJ1-1; 12 bases are shared with TRBD1. This CDR3 comprises 15 residues. From germline, CDR1 is LGHDT and CDR2 YNNKEL (reference sequence). V dropped 4 bases and J dropped 8; count of bases not matched to a gene: 8. CDR3 residues: CASSRPGQGASEAFF. The CDR3 coding sequence is TGTGCCAGCAGCCGGCCGGGACAGGGGGCATCCGAAGCTTTCTTT.

CDR3 protein: CSVDFGRGLEQYF. The CDR3 region has the DNA TGCAGCGTTGATTTCGGGAGAGGTCTCGAGCAGTACTTC. The V gene is TRBV29-1, the J gene TRBJ2-7; D perhaps matches TRBD2 (6 bases). Trimming pared 3 bases from V and 6 bases from J, leaving 15 bases between. Looked up from germline, CDR1 is SQVTM and CDR2 is ANQGSEA. The CDR3 runs to 13 residues.

The chain uses TRBV27 and TRBJ2-1, with TRBD1 matching 7 bases. Per germline, CDR1 MNHEY and CDR2 SMNVEV (reference sequence). The CDR3 runs to 13 residues. V trimming: 6 bases; J trimming: 4 bases; junction bases outside the gene matches: 3. The CDR3 DNA follows: TGTGCCAGCAGCTTCAGGGGGTACAATGAGCAGTTCTTC. Translated: CASSFRGYNEQFF.

The chain links TRBV4-2 to TRBJ2-4; the match to TRBD2 covers 7 bases. The V gene end was trimmed by 0 bases and the J gene end by 3 bases; junction bases not matched to a gene: 5. Germline V gives CDR1 LGHNA, CDR2 YNFKEQ. CDR3 size: 16 residues. CDR3 DNA: TGTGCCAGCAGCCAAGATAGGGAGCGGGGCAAAAACATTCAGTACTTC. It yields the protein CASSQDRERGKNIQYF.

The chain has TRBV27 and TRBJ2-1; D is unclear. Trimming left V 1 base short and J 0 bases short, with 10 bases between. The CDR3 loop spans 16 amino acids. CDR1 and CDR2 from the germline V gene are MNHEY and SMNVEV (reference sequence). The CDR3 DNA reads as TGTGCCAGCAGTTTATGGGCACCGAGCTCCTACAATGAGCAGTTCTTC. It is translated as CASSLWAPSSYNEQFF.

The chain carries TRBV2 and TRBJ1-2; a possible D gene is TRBD1 (5 bases). The CDR3 has 12 residues. Germline assignment: CDR1 SNHLY and CDR2 FYNNEI. Trimming pared 3 bases from V and 7 bases from J, leaving 9 bases between. This CDR3 is CASSDRVSGYTF. CDR3 nucleotides: TGTGCCAGCAGTGACAGGGTCTCTGGCTACACCTTC.

The chain has TRBV3-1 (or the pseudogene TRBV3-2) and TRBJ1-3, with TRBD1 as a possible D gene (5 bases). The CDR3 covers 14 residues. V lost 5 bases, J lost 4 bases, and 12 bases lay in between. Germline CDR1 is LGHDT and CDR2 is YNNKEL (reference sequence). The CDR3 nucleotides read TGTGCCAGCAGCTTCAGGGTGAGCGGAAACACCATATATTTT. It yields the protein CASSFRVSGNTIYF.

The chain uses TRBV28 and TRBJ1-1, with D unresolved. This CDR3 has 13 residues. Germline values: CDR1 MDHEN, CDR2 SYDVKM. Trimming cost V 1 base and J 0 bases, with 3 bases left between them. CDR3 nucleotide sequence: TGTGCCAGCAGTTTATCAGTGAACACTGAAGCTTTCTTT. Protein sequence: CASSLSVNTEAFF.

The chain joins TRBV28 to TRBJ2-7, with D possibly being TRBD2 (6 bases). The CDR3 loop spans 15 amino acids. Germline values: CDR1 MDHEN, CDR2 SYDVKM. Trimming shortened V by 7 bases and J by 0 bases, and 16 bases separated the two germline ends. CDR3 sequence: CASKGLAVGSYEQYF. The DNA for the CDR3 is TGTGCCAGCAAGGGCTTAGCGGTGGGCTCCTACGAGCAGTACTTC.

This clone showed up just once. V and J are TRBV7-9 and TRBJ1-1; no clear D gene. Looked up from germline, CDR1 is SEHNR and CDR2 is FQNEAQ (reference sequence). V was shortened by 4 bases and J by 7 bases, with 7 bases between the two germline ends. The length of the CDR3 is 11 residues. For the CDR3, the DNA is TGTGCCAGCAGCTCCCTAAATGAAGCTTTCTTT. It is translated as CASSSLNEAFF.